This T cell receptor (beta chain) was sequenced in a study of cytomegalovirus exposure and HLA in healthy donors. Study-level results: A few CMV-associated chains proved CMV antigen-specific in vitro. Presence/absence analyses assumed roughly uniform sequencing depth across donors, which may not hold. TCR beta V- and J-gene trimming, according to a later analysis, was linked to a missense DCLRE1C variant.

Amplification used 60 Vbeta primers and 13 Jbeta primers. The assay was immunoSEQ multiplex PCR, and TCRdb's table has in-frame clones only and misses some. Among 250,000 to 350,000 clones listed, just over 85% were seen once. This CDR3 is built from 15 residues. Germline assignment: CDR1 SGHRS and CDR2 YFSETQ. The J segment lost 4 bases and the V segment lost 4 bases, leaving 9 bases of the junction unmatched. For this clone: Its specificity is unknown.

The sample was PBMCs. This receptor was taken from a man aged 35-49 years in good health and CMV-seropositive. The chain couples TRBV5-1 to TRBJ2-5, with TRBD2 matching 8 bases. The chain's CDR3 is CASSQREGRGETQYF. CDR3 nucleotide sequence: TGCGCCAGCAGCCAACGGGAGGGCCGGGGAGAGACCCAGTACTTC.